The source of this T cell receptor beta chain is a study of Tregs in tolerant kidney transplant recipients (dated by TCRdb to about 2019). About the full investigation: The study applied TCRbeta sequencing to find donor-specific regulatory T cells before combined kidney and bone marrow transplantation and then followed those same cells after transplant. TCRbeta repertoire sequencing was used in a few healthy controls to compare several methods for expanding Tregs specific for an allogeneic donor. Results the study describes overall, beyond this receptor: Because the study included only a small number of patients, the results must be confirmed in larger populations and under other immunosuppression protocols. Although technical replication error seemed to be minimal, the question of biological reproducibility was not addressed directly. Expanding Tregs with activated donor B cells appeared to identify the most biologically relevant and donor-specific TCRbeta repertoire.

Thawed PBMCs were FACS-sorted into unstimulated Tregs (CD4+CD25+CD127-), CD4+ non-Tregs (CD4+CD25-), CD4 cells and CD8 cells. Healthy control blood was obtained either as purchased buffy coats or from healthy volunteers. Healthy control blood was processed by Ficoll density gradient to PBMCs and cryopreserved; patient PBMCs were collected before and after transplant. CDR1 is given as SGHRS and CDR2 as YFSETQ, both from the germline V gene. V gives up 3 bases and J gives up 0 bases, and the segment between their germline ends measures 12 bases. The CDR3 runs 15 residues from the cysteine to the phenylalanine. Left in the record is the CDR3 DNA by itself, 45 bases read in frame from the first base. For TCRbeta CDR3 sequencing, genomic DNA was extracted from sorted cells using the QIAGEN DNeasy Blood and Tissue Kit. High-throughput TCRbeta CDR3 sequencing, which included PCR amplification with bias correction and internal controls, was done commercially through immunoSEQ. As for how the authors treated the data: Unique productive TCRbeta sequences were defined by CDR3 nucleotide sequence where primers matched, and otherwise by CDR3 amino acid sequence together with Vbeta and Jbeta genes. Sorting error was corrected by removing sequences shared between sorted populations at a frequency ratio of 2:1 or less, and the remaining shared sequences were assigned to the higher population. Sequences were defined as donor-reactive when expanded at least 5-fold in CFSE-low cells versus unstimulated cells and present at a frequency of at least 0.01% in CFSE-low cells. Jensen-Shannon divergence calculated on the top 100 TCRbeta sequences ranked by frequency was used to measure repertoire divergence. For samples with multiple sequencing runs, sorting error was corrected separately for each run before the runs were pooled. Held by TCRdb, this immuneACCESS table contains in-frame sequences only and omits some clones. Under half of the omission traces to an unresolved V gene where checked; the cause of the rest is unknown. That table furnishes V, J and clone size, whereas the DNA furnished D and trimming. The sample includes about 240,000 clones, with about 80% observed a single time. The ten largest make up about 0.64% of the sample.

Notes on this clone: Its recognized antigen is unknown. It has no much larger one-base neighbor in the sample; base qualities were not kept.

This TCR was recovered from a human donor in good health. The specimen sequenced was CD4+ T cells from blood. The sequence joins TRBV5-1 to TRBJ1-1; the D gene cannot be named for sure. The sequence in DNA is TGCGCCAGCAGCTCCCAGGCGGGAATGAACACTGAAGCTTTCTTT. It encodes CASSSQAGMNTEAFF.